This T cell receptor (beta chain) was sequenced during a study of blood T cell repertoires in COVID-19. In the study overall: COVID-19 samples, acute and convalescent, were from the United States, Italy and Spain. The cDNA or gDNA used as material had been derived from T cells, B-cell-depleted T cells, or PBMCs.

This CDR3 region has 13 residues. In germline, CDR1 is LGHDT, CDR2 YNNKEL (reference sequence). Between the trimmed V and J ends, which lost 4 bases and 2 bases, there was a span of 9 bases. Authors' processing steps: How many nucleated cells were present was estimated from reference gene primer amplification. Sequencing used immunoSEQ multiplex PCR; TCRdb keeps in-frame clones, though not all of them. V and J calls and clone size are those listed in that table; D and trimming were worked out from the DNA. The sample yields about 42,000 clones, more than 75% seen once. The TCR was taken from a woman aged 70-85 years in a cohort sampled during active COVID-19. Sequenced input: peripheral blood. This chain connects TRBV3-1 (or the pseudogene TRBV3-2) to TRBJ2-7; tentative D call: TRBD1 (6 bases). For the CDR3, the DNA is TGTGCCAGCAGCCGGGACACAGCCTACGAGCAGTACTTC. Amino acids: CASSRDTAYEQYF.